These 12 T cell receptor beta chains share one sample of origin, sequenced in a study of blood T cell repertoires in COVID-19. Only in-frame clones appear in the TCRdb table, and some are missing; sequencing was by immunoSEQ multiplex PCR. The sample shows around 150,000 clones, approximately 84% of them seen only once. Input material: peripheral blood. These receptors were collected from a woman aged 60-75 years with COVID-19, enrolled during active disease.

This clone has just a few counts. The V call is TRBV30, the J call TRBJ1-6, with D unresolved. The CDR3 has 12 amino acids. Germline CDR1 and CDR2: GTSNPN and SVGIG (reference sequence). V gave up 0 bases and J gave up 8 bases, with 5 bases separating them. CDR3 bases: TGTGCCTGGAGTGTACTTGATTCACCCCTCCACTTT. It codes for CAWSVLDSPLHF.

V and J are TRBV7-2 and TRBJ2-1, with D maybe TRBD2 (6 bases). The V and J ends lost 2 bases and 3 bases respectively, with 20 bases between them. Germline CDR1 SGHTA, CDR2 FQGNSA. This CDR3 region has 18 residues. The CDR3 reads CASSLNRLRGSGYNEQFF. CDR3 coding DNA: TGTGCCAGCAGCTTAAATCGATTACGGGGGAGTGGCTACAATGAGCAGTTCTTC.

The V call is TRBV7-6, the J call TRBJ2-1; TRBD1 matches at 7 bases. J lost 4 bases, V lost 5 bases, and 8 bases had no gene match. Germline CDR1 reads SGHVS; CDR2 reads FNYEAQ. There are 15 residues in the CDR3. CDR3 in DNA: TGTGCCAGCAGCCAGGGACAGATCGGATACAATGAGCAGTTCTTC. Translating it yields CASSQGQIGYNEQFF.

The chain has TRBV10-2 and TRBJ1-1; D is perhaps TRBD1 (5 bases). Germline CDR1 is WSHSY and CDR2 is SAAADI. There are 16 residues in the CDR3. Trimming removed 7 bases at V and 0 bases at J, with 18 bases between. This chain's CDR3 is CASIQSGPGMNTEAFF. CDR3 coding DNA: TGCGCCAGCATCCAGTCAGGTCCAGGGATGAACACTGAAGCTTTCTTT.

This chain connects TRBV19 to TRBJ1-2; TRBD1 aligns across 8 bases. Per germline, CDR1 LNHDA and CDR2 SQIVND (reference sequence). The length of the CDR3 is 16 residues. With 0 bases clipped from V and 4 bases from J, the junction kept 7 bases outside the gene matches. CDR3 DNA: TGTGCCAGTAGTATAGATCCCGGGACAGGAGCCTATGGCTACACCTTC. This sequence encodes CASSIDPGTGAYGYTF.

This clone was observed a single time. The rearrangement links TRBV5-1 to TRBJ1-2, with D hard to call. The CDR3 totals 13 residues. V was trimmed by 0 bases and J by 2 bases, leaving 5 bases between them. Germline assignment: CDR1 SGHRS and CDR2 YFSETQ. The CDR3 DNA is TGCGCCAGCAGCTTGGACAGCAACTATGGCTACACCTTC. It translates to CASSLDSNYGYTF. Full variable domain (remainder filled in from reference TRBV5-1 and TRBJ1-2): KAGVTQTPRYLIKTRGQQVTLSCSPISGHRSVSWYQQTPGQGLQFLFEYFSETQRNKGNFPGRFSGRQFSNSRSEMNVSTLELGDSALYLCASSLDSNYGYTFGSGTRLTVV.

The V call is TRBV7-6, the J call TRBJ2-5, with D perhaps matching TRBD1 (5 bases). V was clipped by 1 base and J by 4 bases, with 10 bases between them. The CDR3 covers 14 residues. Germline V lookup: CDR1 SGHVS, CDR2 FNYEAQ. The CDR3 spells CASSLVAGRETQYF. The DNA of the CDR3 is TGTGCCAGCAGCTTAGTTGCAGGGCGAGAGACCCAGTACTTC.

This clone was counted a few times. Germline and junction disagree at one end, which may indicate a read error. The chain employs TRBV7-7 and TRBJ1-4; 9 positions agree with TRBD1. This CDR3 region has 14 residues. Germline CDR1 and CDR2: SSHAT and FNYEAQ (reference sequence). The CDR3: CASSPTGGNEKLFF. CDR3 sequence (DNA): TGTGCTAGCAGCCCGACAGGGGGAAATGAAAAACTGTTTTTT.

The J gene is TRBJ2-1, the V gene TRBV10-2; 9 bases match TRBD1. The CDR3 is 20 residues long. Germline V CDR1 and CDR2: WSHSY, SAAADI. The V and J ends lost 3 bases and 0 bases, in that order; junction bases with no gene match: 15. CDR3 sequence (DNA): TGCGCCAGCAGTGAACTCACGGGGACAGGGTTCTCTCACTCCTACAATGAGCAGTTCTTC. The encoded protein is CASSELTGTGFSHSYNEQFF.

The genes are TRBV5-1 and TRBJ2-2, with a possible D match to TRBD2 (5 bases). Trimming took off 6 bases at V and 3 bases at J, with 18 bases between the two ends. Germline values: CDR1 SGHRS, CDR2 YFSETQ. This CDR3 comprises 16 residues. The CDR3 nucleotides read TGCGCCAGCAAACTTACCGCGGGTGGGGACACCGGGGAGCTGTTTTTT. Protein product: CASKLTAGGDTGELFF.

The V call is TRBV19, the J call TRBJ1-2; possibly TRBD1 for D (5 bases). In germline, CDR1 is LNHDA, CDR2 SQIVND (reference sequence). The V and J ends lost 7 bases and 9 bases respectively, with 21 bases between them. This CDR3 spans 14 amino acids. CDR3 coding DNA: TGTGCCAGTAAAAACCCATCCGGACAATATCGCTACACCTTC. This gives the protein CASKNPSGQYRYTF.

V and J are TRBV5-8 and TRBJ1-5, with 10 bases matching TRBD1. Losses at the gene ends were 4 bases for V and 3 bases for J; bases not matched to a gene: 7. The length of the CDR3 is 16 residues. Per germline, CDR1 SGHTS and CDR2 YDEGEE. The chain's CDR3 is CASSPGTGVNNQPQHF. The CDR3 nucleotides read TGTGCCAGCAGCCCAGGGACAGGGGTGAACAATCAGCCCCAGCATTTT.